Listed below are T cell receptor beta chains from one sample, sequenced in a study of T cell responses to AZD1222 COVID-19 vaccine. Clones were sequenced by immunoSEQ multiplex PCR, and TCRdb holds only the in-frame ones, with some missing. The repertoire consists of approximately 150,000 clones, with roughly nine tenths occurring once and the leading ten covering around 4.9%. The material sequenced was peripheral blood, taken on day 0 of AZD1222 vaccination. Receptors originate from an adult in good health. CDR3s include the opening cysteine and the closing phenylalanine or tryptophan. D genes are given only for firm matches. Size is stated for part of the rows, as once, few or many counts, or as a class when the clone is expanded.

v_gene,j_gene,d_gene,abundance,CDR3aa,CDR3nt
TRBV5-5,TRBJ2-1,TRBD2,NA,CASSPTSGNEQFF,TGTGCCAGCAGCCCGACTAGCGGAAATGAGCAGTTCTTC
TRBV28,TRBJ2-1,TRBD1,NA,CASRRTGGRYNEQFF,TGTGCCAGCAGGCGGACAGGGGGCCGGTACAATGAGCAGTTCTTC
TRBV5-1,TRBJ2-1,NA,NA,CASSEQGRVVNEQFF,TGCGCCAGCAGCGAGCAGGGTAGGGTGGTTAATGAGCAGTTCTTC
TRBV30,TRBJ1-1,NA,few,CAWSVSMNTEAFF,TGTGCCTGGAGTGTCTCCATGAACACTGAAGCTTTCTTT
TRBV7-2,TRBJ1-3,TRBD1,NA,CASSLEGTGTPRATIYF,TGTGCCAGCAGCTTAGAAGGGACAGGGACGCCGCGGGCCACCATATATTTT
TRBV5-1,TRBJ1-1,TRBD1,NA,CASRIQGASDTEAFF,TGCGCCAGCAGAATACAGGGGGCGTCGGACACTGAAGCTTTCTTT
TRBV28,TRBJ1-1,NA,few,CASRVRAYDTEAFF,TGTGCCAGCAGGGTAAGGGCTTATGACACTGAAGCTTTCTTT
TRBV18,TRBJ2-1,NA,NA,CASSPLPGDNEQFF,TGTGCCAGCTCACCACTACCCGGAGACAATGAGCAGTTCTTC
TRBV7-3,TRBJ2-1,NA,NA,CASSLRPGDEQFF,TGTGCCAGCAGCTTAAGGCCTGGCGATGAGCAGTTCTTC
TRBV6-2/TRBV6-3,TRBJ1-2,NA,NA,CASSYSGHVGGYTF,TGTGCCAGCAGTTACTCGGGTCATGTTGGAGGCTACACCTTC
TRBV10-3,TRBJ1-4,TRBD1,NA,CAISAGTGYEKLFF,TGTGCCATCAGTGCGGGGACAGGGTATGAAAAACTGTTTTTT
TRBV7-2,TRBJ2-5,TRBD2,NA,CASSSRRSGRAGGQETQYF,TGTGCCAGCAGCTCCCGGAGGAGCGGGAGGGCCGGGGGCCAAGAGACCCAGTACTTC
TRBV11-3,TRBJ2-3,TRBD2,NA,CASSPTGREGFTDTQYF,TGTGCCAGCAGCCCGACGGGGCGGGAGGGCTTCACAGATACGCAGTATTTT
TRBV11-2,TRBJ2-5,NA,NA,CASSRQYLETQYF,TGTGCCAGCAGCCGACAGTACCTGGAGACCCAGTACTTC
TRBV5-1,TRBJ1-4,NA,NA,CASSLSQGSEKLFF,TGCGCCAGCAGCCTATCACAGGGTAGTGAAAAACTGTTTTTT
TRBV30,TRBJ2-1,NA,NA,CAWSASLGSYNEQFF,TGTGCCTGGAGTGCTTCATTAGGAAGCTACAATGAGCAGTTCTTC
TRBV29-1,TRBJ2-5,TRBD1,NA,CSGDRAAETQYF,TGCAGCGGTGACAGGGCGGCGGAGACCCAGTACTTC
TRBV11-2,TRBJ2-7,TRBD1,NA,CASSQTGVYEQYF,TGTGCCAGCAGCCAGACAGGGGTCTACGAGCAGTACTTC
TRBV2,TRBJ2-1,NA,NA,CASSRTDGGQFF,TGTGCCAGCAGTAGGACAGATGGAGGGCAGTTCTTC
TRBV19,TRBJ2-4,TRBD2,NA,CASSFLAGERGRAKNIQYF,TGTGCCAGTAGTTTTTTAGCGGGAGAGAGGGGGCGAGCCAAAAACATTCAGTACTTC
TRBV20-1,TRBJ2-2,NA,NA,CSASSVNTGELFF,TGCAGTGCTAGTTCGGTGAACACCGGGGAGCTGTTTTTT
TRBV30,TRBJ2-7,NA,NA,CAQSWRKEEQYF,TGTGCCCAGAGTTGGAGGAAGGAGGAGCAGTACTTC
TRBV9,TRBJ2-1,TRBD2,NA,CASSVDPSGIYNEQFF,TGTGCCAGCAGCGTAGATCCGAGCGGGATTTACAATGAGCAGTTCTTC
TRBV28,TRBJ2-1,TRBD2,NA,CASSLGTSGRRNEQFF,TGTGCCAGCAGTTTAGGGACTAGCGGGAGGCGGAATGAGCAGTTCTTC
TRBV9,TRBJ2-6,NA,NA,CASSVTPQGGANVLTF,TGTGCCAGCAGCGTAACCCCTCAGGGTGGGGCCAACGTCCTGACTTTC
TRBV6-5,TRBJ1-2,TRBD1,NA,CASRETGSVYGYTF,TGTGCCAGCCGAGAGACAGGGAGTGTCTATGGCTACACCTTC
TRBV4-3,TRBJ2-6,TRBD1,once,CASSQDPGGSGANVLTF,TGCGCCAGCAGCCAAGATCCAGGGGGCTCTGGGGCCAACGTCCTGACTTTC
TRBV7-2,TRBJ2-7,TRBD2,NA,CASSSRRLAGYEQYF,TGTGCCAGCAGCTCGCGCCGACTAGCGGGATACGAGCAGTACTTC
TRBV2,TRBJ2-5,TRBD1,NA,CASRLQGGGQETQYF,TGTGCCAGCAGGTTACAGGGGGGAGGACAAGAGACCCAGTACTTC
TRBV7-9,TRBJ1-5,NA,NA,CASSFDRNSNQPQHF,TGTGCCAGCAGCTTTGACAGAAATAGCAATCAGCCCCAGCATTTT
TRBV9,TRBJ1-2,TRBD1,NA,CASSVAGQGVGYTF,TGTGCCAGCAGCGTCGCGGGACAGGGGGTCGGCTACACCTTC
TRBV5-6,TRBJ2-5,NA,NA,CASSLVAPETQYF,TGTGCCAGCAGCTTGGTGGCCCCAGAGACCCAGTACTTC
TRBV7-8,TRBJ2-5,NA,NA,CASSLFSGEETQYF,TGTGCCAGCAGCCTCTTCTCGGGTGAGGAGACCCAGTACTTC
TRBV21-1,TRBJ2-1,NA,NA,CASSKEGCNEQFF,TGTGCCAGCAGCAAAGAAGGGTGCAATGAGCAGTTCTTC
TRBV6-2/TRBV6-3,TRBJ1-2,TRBD1,once,CASSPRDRAYGYTF,TGTGCCAGCAGTCCCCGGGACAGGGCATATGGCTACACCTTC
TRBV29-1,TRBJ1-1,TRBD1,NA,CSVARGGQGARTEAFF,TGCAGCGTTGCCCGAGGAGGACAGGGGGCGCGGACTGAAGCTTTCTTT
TRBV6-1,TRBJ1-5,NA,NA,CASSDRGSQPQHF,TGTGCCAGCAGTGACAGGGGAAGTCAGCCCCAGCATTTT
TRBV7-3,TRBJ2-7,TRBD1,NA,CASSLTGTGYEQYF,TGTGCCAGCAGCTTAACAGGGACAGGGTACGAGCAGTACTTC
TRBV6-5,TRBJ1-2,TRBD1,NA,CASSYPGQGDGYTF,TGTGCCAGCAGTTACCCGGGACAGGGGGATGGCTACACCTTC
TRBV7-9,TRBJ1-2,TRBD1,once,CASSGWDSYLGGYTF,TGTGCCAGCAGCGGATGGGACAGTTACCTTGGAGGCTACACCTTC
TRBV12-5,TRBJ1-5,TRBD1,once,CASGFGQDSLWRNQPQHF,TGTGCTAGTGGTTTTGGACAGGACTCCCTTTGGCGCAATCAGCCCCAGCATTTT
TRBV6-5,TRBJ2-3,NA,medium-sized,CASSYGFTDTQYF,TGTGCCAGCAGTTACGGATTCACAGATACGCAGTATTTT
TRBV7-2,TRBJ2-7,TRBD1,NA,CASSSQSTGFHEQYF,TGTGCCAGCAGCTCCCAATCGACAGGGTTCCACGAGCAGTACTTC
TRBV10-2,TRBJ1-6,NA,NA,CASSVDSVNSPLHF,TGCGCCAGCAGTGTCGACAGCGTTAATTCACCCCTCCACTTT
TRBV28,TRBJ1-2,TRBD1,NA,CASRTPRQGGYGYTF,TGTGCCAGCCGAACCCCCCGACAGGGTGGCTATGGCTACACCTTC
TRBV7-2,TRBJ2-6,NA,NA,CASSLVGGLISGANVLTF,TGTGCCAGCAGCTTAGTTGGGGGGCTGATCTCTGGGGCCAACGTCCTGACTTTC